The present T cell receptor (beta chain) was sequenced within a study of CD8+ T cells in alopecia areata. Indicated treatment: oral pan-JAK inhibitor, 5-10 mg twice daily. Lesional scalp punch biopsies and peripheral blood came from alopecia areata patients. Germline loops: CDR1 LGHNA, CDR2 YNFKEQ. CDR3 length: 15 residues. V was clipped by 0 bases and J by 5 bases; unmatched bases: 5. cDNA reverse transcribed from extracted RNA served as the sequencing template. Clones were read by immunoSEQ multiplex PCR, and TCRdb kept only the in-frame ones, dropping some. The sample has some 110,000 clones; about 60% are singletons.

The sequence was collected from a human donor with alopecia areata. Sequences were derived from CD8+ T cells sorted from blood, sampled at week 24, from a patient treated with tofacitinib. The chain is built from TRBV4-2 and TRBJ2-5; TRBD2 matches 8 bases. The CDR3: CASSQDRAGEETQYF. CDR3 DNA: TGTGCCAGCAGCCAAGATCGAGCGGGGGAGGAGACCCAGTACTTC.